Listed below are T cell receptor beta chains from one sample, sequenced in a study of PD-1 blockade in classical Hodgkin lymphoma. Here immunoSEQ multiplex PCR was the method, and the copy in TCRdb shows in-frame clones only, minus some. The table shows some 93,000 clones, with 75% to 85% occurring only once. The material was peripheral blood mononuclear cells (PBMCs), obtained before the fourth cycle of nivolumab. These receptors were collected from a human donor with classical Hodgkin lymphoma. Each CDR3 is given with its conserved first and last residue. A D gene is named only where the DNA matches it firmly. The listing skips clone size in some rows; elsewhere it reads once, few, many or a size class.

V gene: TRBV9
J gene: TRBJ1-2
clone size: NA
D gene: NA
CDR3 DNA: TGTGCCAGCAGCGTATGGTCTGGGACGGCCAGAGGCTACACCTTC
CDR3 protein: CASSVWSGTARGYTF

V gene: TRBV10-3
J gene: TRBJ1-4
clone size: NA
D gene: NA
CDR3 DNA: TGTGCCATCAGTGAGTTGGGCAGCCTCTTGTTTTTT
CDR3 protein: CAISELGSLLFF

V gene: TRBV10-3
J gene: TRBJ2-2
clone size: NA
D gene: TRBD2
CDR3 DNA: TGTGCCATCGGCCGGACTAGCGGGAACGCGAACACCGGGGAGCTGTTTTTT
CDR3 protein: CAIGRTSGNANTGELFF

V gene: TRBV5-1
J gene: TRBJ2-2
clone size: NA
D gene: NA
CDR3 DNA: TGCGCCAGCAGCCCGGGACTCCTGGGCTCCGGGGAGCTGTTTTTT
CDR3 protein: CASSPGLLGSGELFF

V gene: TRBV27
J gene: TRBJ1-5
clone size: NA
D gene: NA
CDR3 DNA: TGTGCCAGCCCAGGCCGGGTACGACTTTATAGCAATCAGCCCCAGCATTTT
CDR3 protein: CASPGRVRLYSNQPQHF

V gene: TRBV5-4
J gene: TRBJ2-7
clone size: NA
D gene: TRBD2
CDR3 DNA: TGTGCCAGCAGCTTGATGAGCGGGAGCTCCTACGAGCAGTACTTC
CDR3 protein: CASSLMSGSSYEQYF

V gene: TRBV10-1
J gene: TRBJ2-7
clone size: once
D gene: TRBD1
CDR3 DNA: TGCGCCAGCAGACTTACAGGGGGCTCCTCCTACGAGCAGTACTTC
CDR3 protein: CASRLTGGSSYEQYF

V gene: TRBV11-2
J gene: TRBJ2-7
clone size: NA
D gene: NA
CDR3 DNA: TGTGCCAGCAGCTTTGGGTTTACCTACGAGCAGTACTTC
CDR3 protein: CASSFGFTYEQYF

V gene: TRBV27
J gene: TRBJ2-3
clone size: once
D gene: NA
CDR3 DNA: TGTGCCGCCGCCACGCGGGGGCGCCCAGATACGCAGTATTTT
CDR3 protein: CAAATRGRPDTQYF

V gene: TRBV7-2
J gene: TRBJ1-4
clone size: NA
D gene: NA
CDR3 DNA: TGTGCCAGCAGCTTAAGGACGGGAACTAATGAAAAACTGTTTTTT
CDR3 protein: CASSLRTGTNEKLFF

V gene: TRBV28
J gene: TRBJ1-2
clone size: NA
D gene: TRBD1
CDR3 DNA: TGTGCCAGCAGTTTCGTGGACAGGGGGTTCGGCTACACCTTC
CDR3 protein: CASSFVDRGFGYTF

V gene: TRBV6-1
J gene: TRBJ2-1
clone size: few
D gene: NA
CDR3 DNA: TGTGCCAGCAGTGCCGTAGCGCCCCCTGCGAATGAGCAGTTCTTC
CDR3 protein: CASSAVAPPANEQFF

V gene: TRBV5-1
J gene: TRBJ1-2
clone size: NA
D gene: TRBD1
CDR3 DNA: TGCGCCAGCAGCTTGTACCAGGGGGCCAGCGGCTACACCTTC
CDR3 protein: CASSLYQGASGYTF

V gene: TRBV19
J gene: TRBJ2-1
clone size: few
D gene: NA
CDR3 DNA: TGTGCCAGTAGTATAGGCACAGGAAATGAGCAGTTCTTC
CDR3 protein: CASSIGTGNEQFF

V gene: TRBV5-4
J gene: TRBJ2-1
clone size: NA
D gene: TRBD2
CDR3 DNA: TGTGCCAGCAGCCCGGGACTAGCGGGTCTAAGCTCCTACAATGAGCAGTTCTTC
CDR3 protein: CASSPGLAGLSSYNEQFF

V gene: TRBV29-1
J gene: TRBJ2-3
clone size: few
D gene: TRBD2
CDR3 DNA: TGCAGCGTTACCGGGGGGGTGAGGGATACGCAGTATTTT
CDR3 protein: CSVTGGVRDTQYF

V gene: TRBV10-2
J gene: TRBJ2-3
clone size: NA
D gene: TRBD1
CDR3 DNA: TGCGCCGGAACCCGGGGGACAGGCCGCACAGATACGCAGTATTTT
CDR3 protein: CAGTRGTGRTDTQYF

V gene: TRBV27
J gene: TRBJ1-1
clone size: NA
D gene: TRBD1
CDR3 DNA: TGTGCCAGCAGTTCCCGGGACAGGGGGAACACTGAAGCTTTCTTT
CDR3 protein: CASSSRDRGNTEAFF

V gene: TRBV11-2
J gene: TRBJ2-1
clone size: once
D gene: NA
CDR3 DNA: TGTGCCAGCAGCCCCGGTAGGGCCATCCCACACAATGAGCAGTTCTTC
CDR3 protein: CASSPGRAIPHNEQFF

V gene: TRBV29-1
J gene: TRBJ1-1
clone size: NA
D gene: NA
CDR3 DNA: TGCAGCGCGCAGGATTTGAACACTGAAGCTTTCTTT
CDR3 protein: CSAQDLNTEAFF

V gene: TRBV5-1
J gene: TRBJ1-1
clone size: NA
D gene: NA
CDR3 DNA: TGCGCCAGCAGCTCACAGGGAGGCGGCACTGAAGCTTTCTTT
CDR3 protein: CASSSQGGGTEAFF

V gene: TRBV9
J gene: TRBJ2-2
clone size: NA
D gene: NA
CDR3 DNA: TGTGCCAGCAGCGTCAGGAACACCGGGGAGCTGTTTTTT
CDR3 protein: CASSVRNTGELFF

V gene: TRBV4-1
J gene: TRBJ2-7
clone size: NA
D gene: TRBD1
CDR3 DNA: TGCGCCAGCAGCCTAGGGACAGCTCTCTCCTACGAGCAGTACTTC
CDR3 protein: CASSLGTALSYEQYF

V gene: TRBV27
J gene: TRBJ2-5
clone size: NA
D gene: NA
CDR3 DNA: TGTGCCAGCAGTTTTGGCTCCAGCGGAGAGACCCAGTACTTC
CDR3 protein: CASSFGSSGETQYF

V gene: TRBV30
J gene: TRBJ2-4
clone size: NA
D gene: NA
CDR3 DNA: TGTGCCTGGAGTTGGGGGGTAGCCAAAAACATTCAGTACTTC
CDR3 protein: CAWSWGVAKNIQYF

V gene: TRBV5-1
J gene: TRBJ2-3
clone size: NA
D gene: NA
CDR3 DNA: TGCGCCAGCAGCTTGGACTCCTCAGATACGCAGTATTTT
CDR3 protein: CASSLDSSDTQYF